The entry below describes one T cell receptor beta chain. Its antigen is as yet unknown. CDR1 SGHRS and CDR2 YFSETQ come from the germline V gene. This CDR3 is 16 amino acids long. The V gene lost 4 bases and the J gene lost 0 bases, with 13 bases spanning the gap. PCR primers comprised 60 Vbeta and 13 Jbeta primers. Method: immunoSEQ multiplex PCR; TCRdb's copy keeps in-frame clones and lacks some. This sample has about 62,000 clones, with 60% to 80% found just once. The data are from a study of cytomegalovirus exposure and HLA in healthy donors. General observations from the study: A later analysis found that most CMV-associated TCR beta chains appeared HLA-restricted.

Though probably carrying unrecorded immune exposures, donors were nominally healthy at sampling. The sequenced sample was PBMCs. The sequence was obtained from a man in his sixties in good health and CMV-seropositive. The rearrangement joins TRBV5-1 to TRBJ1-4; no clear D gene. CDR3 loop: CASSPDVGATNEKLFF. The CDR3 DNA reads TGCGCCAGCAGCCCCGACGTGGGAGCAACTAATGAAAAACTGTTTTTT.